Below, 28 T cell receptor beta chains from the same sample are listed, as sequenced in a study of blood T cell repertoires in COVID-19. Only in-frame clones appear in the TCRdb table, and some are missing; sequencing was by immunoSEQ multiplex PCR. This sample has around 380,000 clones, with about 80% found just once. The sample taken for sequencing was peripheral blood. The source of these receptors is a human donor with acute or convalescent COVID-19. The donor label of this sample is uncertain.

The V gene is TRBV5-6, the J gene TRBJ2-5, with 15 nucleotides matching TRBD2. Germline lookup yields CDR1 SGHDT and CDR2 YYEEEE. CDR3 size: 17 residues. V was pared by 3 bases and J by 4 bases, with 7 bases of the junction left unmatched. Here the CDR3 reads CASSSKGLAGGRETQYF. In nucleotides, the CDR3 is TGTGCCAGCAGCTCCAAGGGACTAGCGGGAGGTAGAGAGACCCAGTACTTC.

The V call is TRBV6-6, the J call TRBJ2-3; D is ambiguous. CDR3 length: 12 amino acids. Trimming took 5 bases from V and 6 from J, leaving 9 bases between them. Germline V gene data show CDR1 as MNHNY and CDR2 as SVGAGI (reference sequence). The chain's CDR3 is CASSHLRDTQYF. CDR3 bases: TGTGCCAGCAGTCACCTCCGGGATACGCAGTATTTT.

The chain combines TRBV20-1 with TRBJ2-7; D is ambiguous. CDR1 is DFQATT and CDR2 is SNEGSKA in the germline V gene (reference sequence). This CDR3 region has 14 residues. Trimming took 3 bases from V and 2 from J, leaving 14 bases between them. CDR3 bases: TGCAGTGCTAGTTCGCAGCGCGCCACCTACGAGCAGTACTTC. Amino acid sequence: CSASSQRATYEQYF.

The chain employs TRBV14 and TRBJ1-1; D may be TRBD1 (5 bases). The CDR3 is made up of 16 amino acids. Per germline, CDR1 SGHDN and CDR2 FVKESK. V lost 2 bases, J lost 2 bases, and 15 bases lay in between. The CDR3 here is CASSQLQGMGNTEAFF. DNA for the CDR3: TGTGCCAGCAGCCAACTCCAGGGAATGGGCAACACTGAAGCTTTCTTT.

The chain uses TRBV6-5 and TRBJ1-1; D remains ambiguous. Between the trimmed V and J ends, which lost 6 bases and 5 bases, there was a span of 13 bases. The CDR3 contains 13 residues. Germline CDR1 is MNHEY and CDR2 is SVGAGI. The CDR3 region has the DNA TGTGCCAGCAGCCGGGTGGGTGGAACTGAAGCTTTCTTT. Amino acid sequence: CASSRVGGTEAFF.

This chain uses TRBV4-2 with TRBJ1-6; a weak D match, TRBD1 (5 bases). Trimming shortened V by 4 bases and J by 7 bases, and 23 bases separated the two germline ends. Looked up from germline, CDR1 is LGHNA and CDR2 is YNFKEQ. CDR3 length: 18 amino acids. CDR3 in amino acids: CASSPSGAGLPRNSPLHF. The CDR3 nucleotides are TGTGCCAGCAGCCCAAGCGGCGCGGGACTACCTCGGAATTCACCCCTCCACTTT.

This sequence joins TRBV6-5 and TRBJ2-2, with D hard to call. The CDR3 runs to 16 residues. CDR1 is MNHEY and CDR2 is SVGAGI in the germline V gene. The V end lost 0 bases, the J end lost 4 bases, and 12 bases lay between the germline ends. CDR3: CASSYSSGPSTGELFF. The CDR3 DNA follows: TGTGCCAGCAGTTACTCCTCTGGGCCGAGCACCGGGGAGCTGTTTTTT.

The V gene is TRBV2, the J gene TRBJ1-1; D ambiguous. The CDR3 totals 13 residues. V was trimmed by 5 bases and J by 1 base, leaving 8 bases between them. Germline V gene lookup returns CDR1 SNHLY and CDR2 FYNNEI. DNA of the CDR3: TGTGCCAGCAGTCTCACACGGAACACTGAAGCTTTCTTT. Protein: CASSLTRNTEAFF.

This clone was counted once. The rearrangement links TRBV5-1 to TRBJ2-5, with a weak D call TRBD1 (6 bases). Deletions cut 4 bases from V and 1 base from J, with 14 bases between. CDR3 length: 15 amino acids. The germline V gene encodes CDR1 SGHRS and CDR2 YFSETQ. The DNA of the CDR3 is TGCGCCAGCAGCCCCTTTGGACAGCCCCAAGAGACCCAGTACTTC. This gives the protein CASSPFGQPQETQYF.

The chain carries TRBV28 and TRBJ1-1; weak D call: TRBD1 (5 bases). Germline CDR1 MDHEN, CDR2 SYDVKM. The CDR3 consists of 14 residues. V was clipped by 2 bases and J by 5 bases, with 12 bases between them. This CDR3 reads CASSLRAGRTEAFF. The CDR3 DNA reads TGTGCCAGCAGTTTAAGGGCAGGGCGGACTGAAGCTTTCTTT.

This chain links TRBV5-1 with TRBJ1-1; D remains ambiguous. The ends were cut back, 6 bases at V and 2 bases at J, with 14 bases in the middle. The CDR3 has 14 residues. Germline lookup yields CDR1 SGHRS and CDR2 YFSETQ. In DNA, the CDR3 is TGCGCCAGCAACTCGAACGGAGTCAACACTGAAGCTTTCTTT. It encodes CASNSNGVNTEAFF.

This clone showed up just a few times. V usage is TRBV7-2 and J usage is TRBJ2-3; 9 bases map to TRBD2. CDR3 length: 15 residues. Germline trimming cut 5 bases from V and 2 bases from J; bases unmatched to any gene: 5. Germline V gene data show CDR1 as SGHTA and CDR2 as FQGNSA. In nucleotides, the CDR3 is TGTGCCAGCAGCCGCCTAGCGGGGTACACAGATACGCAGTATTTT. Translated: CASSRLAGYTDTQYF.

The chain employs TRBV3-1 (or the pseudogene TRBV3-2) and TRBJ2-5, with TRBD1 matching 7 bases. There are 14 residues in the CDR3. CDR1 is LGHDT and CDR2 is YNNKEL in the germline V gene (reference sequence). Trimming took 1 base from V and 5 from J; bases not matched to a gene: 4. As DNA, the CDR3 is TGTGCCAGCAGCCAAGCAGGGGGTCTTGAGACCCAGTACTTC. Its protein is CASSQAGGLETQYF.

The chain links TRBV11-2 to TRBJ2-1; perhaps TRBD2 as D (6 bases). Germline values: CDR1 SGHAT, CDR2 FQNNGV. CDR3 length: 14 amino acids. V was shortened by 1 base and J by 8 bases, with 12 bases between the two germline ends. CDR3 region: CASSLAGVGYEQFF. CDR3 DNA: TGTGCCAGCAGCTTAGCGGGGGTAGGGTATGAGCAGTTCTTC. Variable domain in full (rest from reference TRBV11-2 and TRBJ2-1): EAGVAQSPRYKIIEKRQSVAFWCNPISGHATLYWYQQILGQGPKLLIQFQNNGVVDDSQLPKDRFSAERLKGVDSTLKIQPAKLEDSAVYLCASSLAGVGYEQFFGPGTRLTVL.

The CDR3 bases are TGCAGCGTTGACACCAGCTCCTACGAGCAGTACTTC. Amino acids: CSVDTSSYEQYF. V is TRBV29-1 and J is TRBJ2-7; D is uncertain. The V gene lost 3 bases and the J gene lost 0 bases, with 6 bases spanning the gap. The germline gives CDR1 SQVTM, CDR2 ANQGSEA. This CDR3 has 12 amino acids.

V usage is TRBV4-1 and J usage is TRBJ1-4; TRBD1 matches 7 bases. CDR1 is MGHRA, CDR2 YSYEKL, per germline. V lost 1 base to trimming and J lost 7 bases; unmatched junction nucleotides: 3. This CDR3 spans 14 amino acids. The CDR3 here is CASSQGQGVEKLFF. CDR3 DNA: TGCGCCAGCAGCCAAGGCCAGGGGGTTGAAAAACTGTTTTTT.

This chain connects TRBV7-2 to TRBJ2-1, with 9 bases aligning to TRBD2. Germline lookup yields CDR1 SGHTA and CDR2 FQGNSA. V lost 1 base to trimming and J lost 1 base; unmatched junction nucleotides: 2. CDR3 size: 16 residues. CDR3 sequence: CASSLESGGSYNEQFF. CDR3 DNA sequence: TGTGCCAGCAGCTTAGAGAGCGGGGGGTCCTACAATGAGCAGTTCTTC.

This clone was counted ten times or more. The CDR3 sequence is CASSPRTGVHYGYTF. In nucleotides, the CDR3 is TGTGCCAGCAGCCCTCGGACAGGGGTTCACTATGGCTACACCTTC. The chain employs TRBV7-9 and TRBJ1-2; TRBD1 matches 9 bases. CDR1 SEHNR and CDR2 FQNEAQ come from the germline V gene (reference sequence). The CDR3 totals 15 residues. V was pared by 5 bases and J by 3 bases, with 7 bases of the junction left unmatched.

This clone was seen a handful of times. CDR3 nucleotide sequence: TGTGCCAGTAGTACTGGACAGCTTAGCAATCAGCCCCAGCATTTT. It is translated as CASSTGQLSNQPQHF. The chain has TRBV19 and TRBJ1-5, with D possibly being TRBD1 (6 bases). From germline, CDR1 is LNHDA and CDR2 SQIVND (reference sequence). V dropped 4 bases and J dropped 0 bases, with 10 bases sitting between them. The length of the CDR3 is 15 residues. Combining the CDR3 with reference TRBV19 and TRBJ1-5 gives the whole variable domain DGGITQSPKYLFRKEGQNVTLSCEQNLNHDAMYWYRQDPGQGLRLIYYSQIVNDFQKGDIAEGYSVSREKKESFPLTVTSAQKNPTAFYLCASSTGQLSNQPQHFGDGTRLSIL.

This chain connects TRBV7-9 to TRBJ1-6; D ambiguous. This CDR3 comprises 15 residues. V was shortened by 4 bases and J by 13 bases, with 20 bases between the two germline ends. The germline V gene encodes CDR1 SEHNR and CDR2 FQNEAQ (reference sequence). The CDR3 here is CASSWSARGSSPLHF. The CDR3 nucleotides read TGTGCCAGCAGCTGGAGTGCTCGAGGGTCTTCTCCCCTCCACTTT.

This chain connects TRBV28 to TRBJ1-5, with 8 bases that match TRBD1. This CDR3 has 13 residues. V dropped 5 bases and J dropped 5; count of bases not matched to a gene: 2. Germline V gene data show CDR1 as MDHEN and CDR2 as SYDVKM. CDR3 DNA: TGTGCCAGCAGTAAGGACAGGGATCAGCCCCAGCATTTT. It yields the protein CASSKDRDQPQHF.

This chain uses TRBV5-1 with TRBJ2-7, with D tentatively TRBD1 (6 bases). The CDR3 spans 15 residues. Germline loops: CDR1 SGHRS, CDR2 YFSETQ. Trimming stripped 5 bases from V and 5 bases from J, with 20 bases between. The CDR3 DNA sequence: TGCGCCAGCAGTCGGGTTGTACAGGGCAGAGACGAGCAGTACTTC. Its translation is CASSRVVQGRDEQYF.

CDR3 nucleotide sequence: TGTGCCAGCAGTTTTTCAGGACAGGGTTATTTCGGGGAGCTGTTTTTT. Its translation: CASSFSGQGYFGELFF. This chain joins TRBV28 and TRBJ2-2; 8 bases fit TRBD1. V trimming: 3 bases; J trimming: 7 bases; junction bases outside the gene matches: 10. This CDR3 comprises 16 residues. The germline CDR1 and CDR2 sequences are MDHEN and SYDVKM.

To note about this clone: Relative to the germline gene, one junction end is altered; a read error may explain this. The rearrangement joins TRBV2 to TRBJ2-6; TRBD2 might be the D (6 bases). This CDR3 region has 17 residues. Germline lookup yields CDR1 SNHLY and CDR2 FYNNEI. This CDR3 is CASSRAGSSSEANVLTF. As DNA, the CDR3 is TGTGCCAGCAGTCGAGCCGGGAGCTCCTCTGAGGCCAACGTCCTGACTTTC.

The V call is TRBV4-2, the J call TRBJ2-1, with a weak D call TRBD2 (5 bases). The CDR3 totals 18 residues. Germline V CDR1 and CDR2: LGHNA, YNFKEQ. Trimming shortened V by 0 bases and J by 7 bases, and 22 bases separated the two germline ends. The CDR3 sequence: CASSQDLRVSLPTNEQFF. The CDR3 DNA is TGTGCCAGCAGCCAAGATCTGAGGGTTTCCCTCCCCACAAATGAGCAGTTCTTC.

The chain carries TRBV5-5 and TRBJ2-1; 10 bases match TRBD2. Germline-derived CDR1 and CDR2 are SGHKS and YYEKEE (reference sequence). Unmatched junction bases numbered 7, after V lost 4 bases and J lost 3 bases. The CDR3 sequence is 16 residues long. The CDR3 here is CASSIGTSVNYNEQFF. CDR3 DNA sequence: TGTGCCAGCAGCATTGGGACTAGCGTAAACTACAATGAGCAGTTCTTC. Variable domain in full (rest from reference TRBV5-5 and TRBJ2-1): DAGVTQSPTHLIKTRGQQVTLRCSPISGHKSVSWYQQVLGQGPQFIFQYYEKEERGRGNFPDRFSARQFPNYSSELNVNALLLGDSALYLCASSIGTSVNYNEQFFGPGTRLTVL.

This chain links TRBV5-5 with TRBJ2-3; unclear D gene. Deletions cut 2 bases from V and 0 bases from J, with 7 bases between. There are 14 residues in the CDR3. The germline V gene has CDR1 SGHKS and CDR2 YYEKEE (reference sequence). The CDR3 sequence is CASSFLSSTDTQYF. CDR3 coding DNA: TGTGCCAGCAGCTTCCTCTCTAGCACAGATACGCAGTATTTT.

This clone was detected a few times. The chain couples TRBV2 to TRBJ1-6, with a possible D match to TRBD1 (5 bases). CDR3 size: 14 residues. The V end lost 6 bases, the J end lost 7 bases, and 13 bases lay between the germline ends. Germline CDR1 and CDR2: SNHLY and FYNNEI. CDR3 amino acids: CASSEMRGNSPLHF. CDR3 in DNA: TGTGCCAGCAGCGAAATGCGGGGCAATTCACCCCTCCACTTT. The variable domain in full, completed from reference TRBV2 and TRBJ1-6, reads EPEVTQTPSHQVTQMGQEVILRCVPISNHLYFYWYRQILGQKVEFLVSFYNNEISEKSEIFDDQFSVERPDGSNFTLKIRSTKLEDSAMYFCASSEMRGNSPLHFGNGTRLTVT.